This T cell receptor (beta chain) was captured by sequencing in a study of immune heterogeneity within non-small cell lung tumors. Study outcomes and limitations: With local tumor mutational burden, local T-cell clonality showed a moderate but significant correlation (R 0.3 to 0.4). High-frequency clones unique to single sites coexisted with identical dominant CDR3 beta clonotypes that recurred across tumor sites within a patient.

This clonotype was counted ten times or more. Antigen specificity is unknown. For each sample, template was roughly 0.65 ug of bulk tumor genomic DNA. Several biopsies were spaced far apart within each primary tumor and obtained as surgery took place. Before undergoing curative surgery, patients had newly diagnosed non-small cell lung cancer that was untreated. Everyone who gave samples had just been diagnosed with non-small cell lung cancer and was having surgery with curative intent. Multiplex PCR employing 32 V and 13 J primers generated amplicons of the TCR beta CDR3. MiXCR, run by TCRdb on the multiplex PCR reads, gives a single entry per CDR3 protein. Of some 9,900 distinct CDR3 sequences listed, around a quarter are singletons. Per germline, CDR1 SGDLS and CDR2 YYNGEE. Trimming removed 0 bases from V and 5 bases from J, with 14 bases in between. The CDR3 loop spans 15 amino acids.

This chain uses TRBV9 with TRBJ1-2; D uncertain. This clonotype was sampled from a woman in her forties or fifties with non-small cell lung cancer. The sample consisted of lung tumor tissue. CDR3 residues: CASSVASDSHYGYTF. DNA for the CDR3: TGTGCCAGCAGCGTAGCGTCAGACTCCCATTATGGCTACACCTTC.